A selection of T cell receptor beta chains follows, all from one sample in a study of T cell responses to AZD1222 COVID-19 vaccine. TCRdb keeps only in-frame clones here, not all; method: immunoSEQ multiplex PCR. This table has approximately 150,000 clones, roughly 92% appearing once. The input for sequencing was peripheral blood, taken 28 days after the second AZD1222 dose. All receptors come from an adult who received the AZD1222 COVID-19 vaccine. CDR3s include the opening cysteine and the closing phenylalanine or tryptophan. Each record gives: J gene, D gene, CDR3 length, clone size, V gene, CDR3 DNA, CDR3 protein. A D gene is named only where the DNA matches it firmly. Not every row has a clone size; where given, it reads once, few, many or a size class.

TRBJ2-1	.	14	.	TRBV20-1	TGCAGTGCTAGTGTCCAGGGGTGGTACAATGAGCAGTTCTTC	CSASVQGWYNEQFF
TRBJ2-3	TRBD2	17	.	TRBV7-2	TGTGCCAGCAGTAAGCGGACTAGCGGGATTCTCACAGATACGCAGTATTTT	CASSKRTSGILTDTQYF
TRBJ2-1	TRBD2	15	.	TRBV7-8	TGTGCCAGCAGCTTAGCGGGAGGGCGGTACAATGAGCAGTTCTTC	CASSLAGGRYNEQFF
TRBJ1-1	TRBD1	19	few	TRBV15	TGTGCCACCAGCAGAGATCCCCCCGGGACAGGATTTGAAGGGACTGAAGCTTTCTTT	CATSRDPPGTGFEGTEAFF
TRBJ2-4	TRBD2	15	.	TRBV19	TGTGCCAGTAGTTCGACTAGCCGCGGCAAAAACATTCAGTACTTC	CASSSTSRGKNIQYF
TRBJ2-6	.	14	.	TRBV18	TGTGCCAGCTCACCACCGACTGGGGCCAACGTCCTGACTTTC	CASSPPTGANVLTF
TRBJ2-2	TRBD2	18	.	TRBV7-8	TGTGCCAGCAGTTTTAGCGGGAGTAGTGAAGTAAGCACCGGGGAGCTGTTTTTT	CASSFSGSSEVSTGELFF
TRBJ1-1	.	14	.	TRBV29-1	TGCAGCGTTGTAAAGGGTCTGGGGTTTACTGAAGCTTTCTTT	CSVVKGLGFTEAFF
TRBJ2-1	.	15	.	TRBV7-6	TGTGCCAGCACCTCCCGGGCGGCCGGCTACAATGAGCAGTTCTTC	CASTSRAAGYNEQFF
TRBJ1-5	.	15	.	TRBV19	TGTGCCAGTAGTATAATGGCGGGTACCAATCAGCCCCAGCATTTT	CASSIMAGTNQPQHF
TRBJ2-5	TRBD2	12	.	TRBV27	TGTGCCAGCGGACTAGCGGGAGAGACCCAGTACTTC	CASGLAGETQYF
TRBJ1-1	TRBD1	15	once	TRBV6-5	TGTGCCAGCAGGCTGGGACAGTTCATGAACACTGAAGCTTTCTTT	CASRLGQFMNTEAFF
TRBJ1-2	.	15	.	TRBV6-6	TGTGCCAGCAGTCCCGGCACCAAACTAGGCTATGGCTACACCTTC	CASSPGTKLGYGYTF
TRBJ1-3	.	17	.	TRBV4-3	TGCGCCAGCAGCCAAGGGAAAGGGCTGGGCGAAGGAAACACCATATATTTT	CASSQGKGLGEGNTIYF
TRBJ2-7	.	17	once	TRBV5-3	TGTGCCAGAAGCTTGGGGCCGGGGACCCCGGGTTCGTACGAGCAGTACTTC	CARSLGPGTPGSYEQYF
TRBJ1-1	.	13	.	TRBV9	TGTGCCAGCAGCGTAGCCGTGGTCACTGAAGCTTTCTTT	CASSVAVVTEAFF
TRBJ1-4	.	14	.	TRBV18	TGTGCCAGCTCCCGGGGCCAATTGAATGAAAAACTGTTTTTT	CASSRGQLNEKLFF
TRBJ2-7	TRBD1	14	.	TRBV13	TGTGCCAGCAGCCGGACAGGGAAATCCTACGAGCAGTACTTC	CASSRTGKSYEQYF
TRBJ2-5	.	13	.	TRBV6-2/TRBV6-3	TGTGCCAGCAGTCCCTTCCTGAGGGAGACCCAGTACTTC	CASSPFLRETQYF
TRBJ1-4	.	17	.	TRBV30	TGTGCCTGGAGACGCGCCGGCCCCGAATGGACTAATGAAAAACTGTTTTTT	CAWRRAGPEWTNEKLFF
TRBJ2-3	TRBD2	15	.	TRBV27	TGTGCCAGCAGTTTTAGCGGGAGGGTAGCAGATACGCAGTATTTT	CASSFSGRVADTQYF
TRBJ1-5	.	13	.	TRBV9	TGTGCCAGCAGCGTAGTTGACGGGCAGCCCCAGCATTTT	CASSVVDGQPQHF
TRBJ1-4	.	15	.	TRBV6-5	TGTGCCAGCAGTTACTCAGTGCAGGGCAGTGAAAAACTGTTTTTT	CASSYSVQGSEKLFF
TRBJ1-4	TRBD1	14	.	TRBV6-5	TGTGCCAGCAGTCCTCAGGGGGGTAATGAAAAACTGTTTTTT	CASSPQGGNEKLFF
TRBJ2-3	TRBD2	18	.	TRBV9	TGTGCCAGCAGCGTAGCTGGGACTAGCGGGAGTAGGACAGATACGCAGTATTTT	CASSVAGTSGSRTDTQYF
TRBJ2-1	.	14	.	TRBV7-9	TGTGCCGGGCAAATAGGCAGCTCCTACAATGAGCAGTTCTTC	CAGQIGSSYNEQFF
TRBJ2-5	.	15	few	TRBV7-6	TGTGCCAGCAGCTTTCAATCGGGAGACCAAGAGACCCAGTACTTC	CASSFQSGDQETQYF
TRBJ2-1	.	14	.	TRBV4-1	TGCGCCAGCAGCCAAGAGACGGTTCGGGATGAGCAGTTCTTC	CASSQETVRDEQFF
TRBJ2-6	.	14	.	TRBV25-1	TGTGCCAGCAGTGATCACTCTGGGGCCAACGTCCTGACTTTC	CASSDHSGANVLTF
TRBJ2-5	.	12	few	TRBV5-1	TGCGCCAGCAGTGCATTACAAGAGACCCAGTACTTC	CASSALQETQYF
TRBJ1-5	.	14	.	TRBV2	TGTGCCAGCAGCGGCACCGCAAGCAATCAGCCCCAGCATTTT	CASSGTASNQPQHF
TRBJ2-7	.	16	.	TRBV7-2	TGTGCCAGCAGCTTAAGCAGAACGGGCAATAAGTACGAGCAGTACTTC	CASSLSRTGNKYEQYF
TRBJ1-2	.	15	.	TRBV6-2/TRBV6-3	TGTGCCAGCAGTTACTCCGACGGACGGGGCTATGGCTACACCTTC	CASSYSDGRGYGYTF
TRBJ2-7	.	16	.	TRBV6-2/TRBV6-3	TGTGCCAGCAGTTACTCCACCGGTCTGCTAGGGTACGAGCAGTACTTC	CASSYSTGLLGYEQYF
TRBJ2-3	TRBD1	17	.	TRBV7-3	TGTGCCAGCAGTTCGGGTACCGGGACAGGGGTTACAGATACGCAGTATTTT	CASSSGTGTGVTDTQYF
TRBJ1-5	TRBD1	13	.	TRBV28	TGTGCCAGCGGCTCAGGGGGTTGGCAGCCCCAGCATTTT	CASGSGGWQPQHF
TRBJ1-2	.	13	.	TRBV28	TGTGCCAGCAGTTCGGACACGCCCTATGGCTACACCTTC	CASSSDTPYGYTF